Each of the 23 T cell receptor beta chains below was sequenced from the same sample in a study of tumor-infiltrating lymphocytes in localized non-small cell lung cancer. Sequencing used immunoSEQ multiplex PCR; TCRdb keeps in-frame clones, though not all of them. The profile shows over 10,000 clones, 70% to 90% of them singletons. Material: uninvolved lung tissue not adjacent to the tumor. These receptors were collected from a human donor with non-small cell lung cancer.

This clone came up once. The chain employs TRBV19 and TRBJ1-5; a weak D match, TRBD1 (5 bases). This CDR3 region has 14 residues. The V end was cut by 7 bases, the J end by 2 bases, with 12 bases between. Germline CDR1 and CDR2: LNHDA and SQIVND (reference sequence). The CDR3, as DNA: TGTGCCAGTACCATGGGGGGTGGCAATCAGCCCCAGCATTTT. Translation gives CASTMGGGNQPQHF.

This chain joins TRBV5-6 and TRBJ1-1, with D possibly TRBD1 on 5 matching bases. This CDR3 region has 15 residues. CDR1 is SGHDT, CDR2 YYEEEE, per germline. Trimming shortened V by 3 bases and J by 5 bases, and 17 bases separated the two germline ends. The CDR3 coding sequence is TGTGCCAGCAGCTCCCAAGGGACCCTGAGGACTGAAGCTTTCTTT. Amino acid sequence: CASSSQGTLRTEAFF.

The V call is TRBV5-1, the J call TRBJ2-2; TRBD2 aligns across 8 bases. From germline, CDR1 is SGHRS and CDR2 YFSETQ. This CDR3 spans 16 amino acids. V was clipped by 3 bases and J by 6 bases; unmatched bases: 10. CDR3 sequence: CASSSGTGGPSGELFF. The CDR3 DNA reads TGCGCCAGCAGCTCCGGTACGGGAGGGCCCTCCGGGGAGCTGTTTTTT.

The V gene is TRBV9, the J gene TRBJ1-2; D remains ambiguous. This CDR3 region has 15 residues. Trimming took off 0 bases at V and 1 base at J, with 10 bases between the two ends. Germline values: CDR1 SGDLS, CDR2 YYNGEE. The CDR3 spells CASSVEVADNYGYTF. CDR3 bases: TGTGCCAGCAGCGTAGAGGTAGCAGATAACTATGGCTACACCTTC. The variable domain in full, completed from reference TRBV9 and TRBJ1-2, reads DSGVTQTPKHLITATGQRVTLRCSPRSGDLSVYWYQQSLDQGLQFLIQYYNGEERAKGNILERFSAQQFPDLHSELNLSSLELGDSALYFCASSVEVADNYGYTFGSGTRLTVV.

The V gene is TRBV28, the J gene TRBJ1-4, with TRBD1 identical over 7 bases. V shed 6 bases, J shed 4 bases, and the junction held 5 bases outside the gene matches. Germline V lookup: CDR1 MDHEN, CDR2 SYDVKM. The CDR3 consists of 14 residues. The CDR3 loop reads CASSRGQHNEKLFF. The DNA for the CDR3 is TGTGCCAGCAGCCGGGGACAGCATAATGAAAAACTGTTTTTT.

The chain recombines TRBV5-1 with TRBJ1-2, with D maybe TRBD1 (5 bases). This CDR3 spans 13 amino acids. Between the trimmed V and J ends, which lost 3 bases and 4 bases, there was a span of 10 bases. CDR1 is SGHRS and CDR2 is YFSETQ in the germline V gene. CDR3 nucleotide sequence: TGCGCCAGCAGCTGGGGTGGGGCCTATGGCTACACCTTC. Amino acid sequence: CASSWGGAYGYTF.

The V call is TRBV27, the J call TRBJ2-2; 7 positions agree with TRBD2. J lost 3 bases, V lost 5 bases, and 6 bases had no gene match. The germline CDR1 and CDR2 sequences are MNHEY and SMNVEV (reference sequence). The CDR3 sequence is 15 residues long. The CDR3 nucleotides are TGTGCCAGCAGTAAGGGACTACTGGACACCGGGGAGCTGTTTTTT. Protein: CASSKGLLDTGELFF.

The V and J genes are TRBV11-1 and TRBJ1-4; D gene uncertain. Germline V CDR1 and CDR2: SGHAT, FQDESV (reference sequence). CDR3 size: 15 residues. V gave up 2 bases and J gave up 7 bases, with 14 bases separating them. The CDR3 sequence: CASSLYGARGEKLFF. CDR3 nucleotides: TGTGCCAGCAGCTTATACGGAGCCCGGGGTGAAAAACTGTTTTTT. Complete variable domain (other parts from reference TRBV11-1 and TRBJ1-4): EAEVAQSPRYKITEKSQAVAFWCDPISGHATLYWYRQILGQGPELLVQFQDESVVDDSQLPKDRFSAERLKGVDSTLKIQPAELGDSAMYLCASSLYGARGEKLFFGSGTQLSVL.

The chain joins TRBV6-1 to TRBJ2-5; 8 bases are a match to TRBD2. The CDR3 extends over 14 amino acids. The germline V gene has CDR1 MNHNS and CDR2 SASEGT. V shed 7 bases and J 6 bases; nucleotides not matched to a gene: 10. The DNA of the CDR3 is TGTGCCAGCACCCGACCGGGACTAGAACAGACCCAGTACTTC. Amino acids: CASTRPGLEQTQYF.

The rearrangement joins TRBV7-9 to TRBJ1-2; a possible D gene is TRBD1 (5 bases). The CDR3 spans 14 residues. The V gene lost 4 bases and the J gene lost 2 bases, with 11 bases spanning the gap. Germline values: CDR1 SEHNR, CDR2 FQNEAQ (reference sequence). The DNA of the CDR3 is TGTGCCAGCAGCTCGGGACTTGTGAACTATGGCTACACCTTC. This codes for CASSSGLVNYGYTF.

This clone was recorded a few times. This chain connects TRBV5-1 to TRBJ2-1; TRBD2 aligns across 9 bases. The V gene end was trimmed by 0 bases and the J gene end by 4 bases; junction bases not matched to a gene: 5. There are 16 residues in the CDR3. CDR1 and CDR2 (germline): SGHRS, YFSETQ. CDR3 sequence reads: CASSLDISGGYNEQFF. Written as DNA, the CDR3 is TGCGCCAGCAGCTTGGATATTAGCGGGGGTTACAATGAGCAGTTCTTC.

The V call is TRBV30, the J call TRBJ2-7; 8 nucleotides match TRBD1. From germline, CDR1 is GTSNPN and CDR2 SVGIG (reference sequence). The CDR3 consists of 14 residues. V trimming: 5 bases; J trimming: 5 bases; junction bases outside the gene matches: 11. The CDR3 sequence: CAWGTGTGENEQYF. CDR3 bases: TGTGCCTGGGGTACCGGGACAGGTGAAAACGAGCAGTACTTC.

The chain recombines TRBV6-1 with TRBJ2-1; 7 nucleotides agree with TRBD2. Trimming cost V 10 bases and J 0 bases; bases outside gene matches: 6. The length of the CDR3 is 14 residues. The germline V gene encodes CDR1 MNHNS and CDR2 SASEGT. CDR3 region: CATKRDLSYNEQFF. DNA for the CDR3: TGTGCCACGAAGCGGGATCTCTCCTACAATGAGCAGTTCTTC.

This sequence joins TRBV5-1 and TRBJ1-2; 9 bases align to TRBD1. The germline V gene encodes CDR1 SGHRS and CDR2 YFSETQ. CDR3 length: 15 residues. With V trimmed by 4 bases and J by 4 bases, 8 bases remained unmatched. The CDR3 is CASSTGQGEGYGYTF. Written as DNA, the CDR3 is TGCGCCAGCAGCACGGGACAGGGTGAGGGCTATGGCTACACCTTC.

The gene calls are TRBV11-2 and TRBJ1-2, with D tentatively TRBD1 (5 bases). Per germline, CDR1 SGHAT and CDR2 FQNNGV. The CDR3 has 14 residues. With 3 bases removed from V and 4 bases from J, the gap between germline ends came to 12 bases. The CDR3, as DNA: TGTGCCAGCAGCTTGACAGCGGTTGGCTATGGCTACACCTTC. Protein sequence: CASSLTAVGYGYTF.

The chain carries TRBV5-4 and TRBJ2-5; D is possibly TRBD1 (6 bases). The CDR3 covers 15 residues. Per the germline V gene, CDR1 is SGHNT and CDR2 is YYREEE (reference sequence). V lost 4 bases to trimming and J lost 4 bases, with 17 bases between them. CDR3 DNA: TGTGCCAGCAGCACCGACAGGCAACTAGGAGAGACCCAGTACTTC. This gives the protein CASSTDRQLGETQYF.

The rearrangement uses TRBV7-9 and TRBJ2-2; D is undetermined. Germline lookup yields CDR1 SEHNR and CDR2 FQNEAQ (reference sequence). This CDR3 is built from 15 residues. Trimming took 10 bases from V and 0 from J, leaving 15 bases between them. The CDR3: CATSTQAPNTGELFF. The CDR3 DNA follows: TGTGCCACATCGACTCAGGCGCCGAACACCGGGGAGCTGTTTTTT.

Here the CDR3 DNA reads TGTGCCAGCAGTGACGGGACCCATAATGAAAAACTGTTTTTT. Translation: CASSDGTHNEKLFF. This rearrangement joins TRBV2 to TRBJ1-4; a possible D gene is TRBD1 (5 bases). Germline V gene data show CDR1 as SNHLY and CDR2 as FYNNEI. This CDR3 comprises 14 residues. Deletions cut 3 bases from V and 4 bases from J, with 9 bases between.

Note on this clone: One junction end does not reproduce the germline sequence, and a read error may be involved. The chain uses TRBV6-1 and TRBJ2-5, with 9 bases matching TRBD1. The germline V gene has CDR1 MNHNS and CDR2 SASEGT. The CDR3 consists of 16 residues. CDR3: CASTEWWGTGRETQYF. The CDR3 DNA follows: TGTGCCAGCACTGAATGGTGGGGGACAGGGCGAGAGACCCAGTACTTC.

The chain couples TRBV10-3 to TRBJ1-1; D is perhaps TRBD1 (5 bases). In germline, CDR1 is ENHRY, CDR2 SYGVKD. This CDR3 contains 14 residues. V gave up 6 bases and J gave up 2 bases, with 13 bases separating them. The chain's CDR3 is CAIRSGRTNTEAFF. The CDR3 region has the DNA TGTGCCATCAGGTCGGGACGGACTAACACTGAAGCTTTCTTT.

For the CDR3, the DNA is TGTGCCAGCAACGACGGGGGGAACTCTGGAAACACCATATATTTT. It yields the protein CASNDGGNSGNTIYF. J is TRBJ1-3 and V is TRBV5-4; possible D gene TRBD1, 5 bases. The V and J ends lost 6 bases and 0 bases respectively, with 13 bases between them. This CDR3 is 15 amino acids long. The germline V gene has CDR1 SGHNT and CDR2 YYREEE (reference sequence).

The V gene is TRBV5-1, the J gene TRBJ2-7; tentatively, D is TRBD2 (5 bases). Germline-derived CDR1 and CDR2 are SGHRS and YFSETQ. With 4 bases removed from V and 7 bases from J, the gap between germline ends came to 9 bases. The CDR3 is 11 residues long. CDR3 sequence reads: CASSLPGEQYF. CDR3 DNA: TGCGCCAGCAGCCTACCGGGGGAGCAGTACTTC.

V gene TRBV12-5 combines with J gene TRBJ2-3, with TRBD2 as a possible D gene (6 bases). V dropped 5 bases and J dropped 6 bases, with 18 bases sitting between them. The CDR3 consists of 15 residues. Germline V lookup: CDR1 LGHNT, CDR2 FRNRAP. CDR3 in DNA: TGTGCTAGTGGTCCCACTGGGGGGTACGGTGATACGCAGTATTTT. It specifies CASGPTGGYGDTQYF.